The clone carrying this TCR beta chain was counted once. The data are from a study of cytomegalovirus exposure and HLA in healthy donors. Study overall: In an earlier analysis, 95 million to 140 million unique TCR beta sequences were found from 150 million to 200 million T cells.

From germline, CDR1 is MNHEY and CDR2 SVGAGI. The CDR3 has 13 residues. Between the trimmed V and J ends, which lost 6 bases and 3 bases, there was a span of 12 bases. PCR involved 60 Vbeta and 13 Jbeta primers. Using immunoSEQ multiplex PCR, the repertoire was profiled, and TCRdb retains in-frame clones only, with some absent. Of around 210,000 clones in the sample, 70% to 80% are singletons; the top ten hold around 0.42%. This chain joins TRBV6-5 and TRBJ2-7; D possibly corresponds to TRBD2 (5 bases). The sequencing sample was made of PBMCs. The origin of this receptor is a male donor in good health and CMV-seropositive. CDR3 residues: CASRRLGDYEQYF. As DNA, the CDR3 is TGTGCCAGCAGGCGCCTCGGGGACTACGAGCAGTACTTC.